This T cell receptor beta chain was recovered during a study of identical twins. This clonotype was counted between two and nine times. Antigen unknown. Germline V CDR1 and CDR2: MRHNA, SNTAGT. V shed 6 bases and J 6 bases; nucleotides not matched to a gene: 6. CDR3 length: 13 amino acids. MiXCR was run by TCRdb on the 5' RACE reads, yielding one entry per CDR3 protein. The sample consists of some 730,000 distinct CDR3 sequences, 18% of them appearing once. Study-wide points: Interpretation of the results relied on cross-sectional statistical analysis and not on following the same donors.

Separately, the same data were catalogued under a study of T cells expressing NK-cell markers. That investigation notes: The leading position in the CD3+CD56-NKG2C+ fraction of several donors also went to these clonotypes.

The V and J genes are TRBV6-4 and TRBJ2-3; TRBD1 matches 7 bases. The sequenced sample was PBMCs. The clonotype originates from a woman younger than 30 in good health. In DNA, the CDR3 is TGTGCCAGCAGCACAGGGGCGGAGGATACGCAGTATTTT. This encodes CASSTGAEDTQYF.